These 25 T cell receptor beta chains originate from one sample sequenced in a study of beta chain features in type 1 diabetes. The study reverse transcribed the entire isolated RNA, so it sequenced expressed TCRB transcripts. Libraries were prepared by immunoSEQ multiplex PCR; TCRdb keeps only in-frame clonotypes and omits some of them. The sample records some 150,000 clones, over 8% being singletons. The sample comprised central memory CD4+ T cells from blood. These receptors were collected from a woman in her 40s in good health.

This clone was recorded many times. The chain recombines TRBV5-1 with TRBJ2-1, with 12 bases matching TRBD2. V shed 4 bases, J shed 7 bases, and the junction held 6 bases outside the gene matches. This CDR3 spans 15 amino acids. Per the germline V gene, CDR1 is SGHRS and CDR2 is YFSETQ. Here the CDR3 reads CASSRTSGVPNEQFF. CDR3 nucleotides: TGCGCCAGCAGCCGGACTAGCGGGGTCCCTAATGAGCAGTTCTTC.

V is TRBV11-2 and J is TRBJ2-3, with D possibly being TRBD1 (6 bases). Germline CDR1 is SGHAT and CDR2 is FQNNGV. The V gene lost 2 bases and the J gene lost 0 bases, with 18 bases spanning the gap. This CDR3 comprises 18 residues. The CDR3 sequence: CASSLLGGQFSSTDTQYF. Here the CDR3 DNA reads TGTGCCAGCAGCTTATTGGGCGGACAGTTCTCTAGCACAGATACGCAGTATTTT.

The rearrangement links TRBV7-6 to TRBJ1-2, with 10 bases lining up with TRBD1. The CDR3 has 15 amino acids. Germline V gives CDR1 SGHVS, CDR2 FNYEAQ. The J segment lost 6 bases and the V segment lost 5 bases, leaving 9 bases of the junction unmatched. The CDR3 region is CASSPGQGLTDGYTF. CDR3 nucleotide sequence: TGTGCCAGCAGCCCGGGACAGGGGTTAACCGATGGCTACACCTTC.

V gene TRBV7-2 combines with J gene TRBJ1-6; D remains unclear. V lost 1 base and J 0 bases, leaving 4 bases between the germline ends. The CDR3 extends over 15 amino acids. The germline V gene encodes CDR1 SGHTA and CDR2 FQGNSA. The CDR3 DNA is TGTGCCAGCAGCTTAGACAGCTCCTATAATTCACCCCTCCACTTT. Translating gives CASSLDSSYNSPLHF.

This clone was picked up a small number of times. This chain uses TRBV5-1 with TRBJ2-7; 12 bases align to TRBD2. The germline V gene has CDR1 SGHRS and CDR2 YFSETQ. This CDR3 has 16 residues. With V trimmed by 0 bases and J by 7 bases, 8 bases remained unmatched. In DNA, the CDR3 is TGCGCCAGCAGCTTGGCTCTAGCGGGGGGGGAGGAAGAGCAGTACTTC. This encodes CASSLALAGGEEEQYF.

This clone was counted a few times. The rearrangement uses TRBV9 and TRBJ2-7, with 7 bases fitting TRBD1. The CDR3 loop spans 15 amino acids. Trimming took 0 bases from V and 0 from J; bases not matched to a gene: 3. Germline V CDR1 and CDR2: SGDLS, YYNGEE. CDR3 DNA: TGTGCCAGCAGCGTAGCGGGACAGAGCTCCTACGAGCAGTACTTC. Encoded protein: CASSVAGQSSYEQYF.

The chain joins TRBV11-2 to TRBJ2-6; unclear D gene. The CDR3 is made up of 15 amino acids. V gave up 1 base and J gave up 1 base, with 5 bases separating them. Germline lookup yields CDR1 SGHAT and CDR2 FQNNGV. The CDR3 DNA reads TGTGCCAGCAGCTTAGCCGGGTCTGGGGCCAACGTCCTGACTTTC. Amino acids: CASSLAGSGANVLTF.

In this sample, this clone turned up many times. The chain couples TRBV23-1 to TRBJ1-2, with 9 nucleotides matching TRBD1. TRBV23-1 is recorded as an ORF, its role being uncertain. V lost 9 bases, J lost 7 bases, and 15 bases stayed unmatched. The CDR3 contains 15 residues. The CDR3 nucleotides are TGCGCCAGACAATGCACCGGGACAGGGTACTGTGGCTACACCTTC. It is translated as CARQCTGTGYCGYTF.

This clone was seen more than once but under ten times. The genes are TRBV10-1 and TRBJ2-2; a weak D match, TRBD2 (6 bases). CDR3 length: 17 amino acids. V was clipped by 3 bases and J by 6 bases, with 20 bases between them. Germline V gene sequence: CDR1 WNHNN, CDR2 SYGVQD (reference sequence). This CDR3 is CASSDAGTRTFAGELFF. CDR3 in DNA: TGCGCCAGCAGTGACGCCGGGACTCGCACGTTTGCCGGGGAGCTGTTTTTT.

This clone has only a few counts. The rearrangement links TRBV19 to TRBJ2-7; 8 bases are shared with TRBD1. After removal of 5 bases from V and 2 bases from J, the junction contained 2 bases not matched to a gene. CDR1 is LNHDA and CDR2 is SQIVND in the germline V gene (reference sequence). This CDR3 contains 13 residues. The CDR3 spells CASSPGQAYEQYF. As DNA, the CDR3 is TGTGCCAGTAGTCCGGGACAGGCCTACGAGCAGTACTTC. The full variable domain, completed using reference TRBV19 and TRBJ2-7, is DGGITQSPKYLFRKEGQNVTLSCEQNLNHDAMYWYRQDPGQGLRLIYYSQIVNDFQKGDIAEGYSVSREKKESFPLTVTSAQKNPTAFYLCASSPGQAYEQYFGPGTRLTVT.

This clone was detected a few times. The CDR3 reads CASSLSGVNTGELFF. CDR3 bases: TGTGCCAGCAGCTTATCCGGGGTGAACACCGGGGAGCTGTTTTTT. V is TRBV7-2 and J is TRBJ2-2, with D perhaps matching TRBD2 (5 bases). The CDR3 has 15 residues. V was shortened by 2 bases and J by 1 base, with 8 bases between the two germline ends. Germline CDR1 SGHTA, CDR2 FQGNSA.

The rearrangement uses TRBV10-2 and TRBJ2-6; D possibly corresponds to TRBD2 (5 bases). The germline gives CDR1 WSHSY, CDR2 SAAADI. V was cut by 7 bases and J by 2 bases, with 9 bases left in between. The CDR3 is 14 amino acids. The CDR3 DNA reads as TGCGCCAGCACCGGAGGAACTGGGGCCAACGTCCTGACTTTC. It codes for CASTGGTGANVLTF.

The table lists this clone with a few counts. V usage is TRBV11-2 and J usage is TRBJ1-5; 9 bases map to TRBD1. The J segment lost 2 bases and the V segment lost 5 bases, leaving 4 bases of the junction unmatched. CDR3 length equals 15 residues. Germline CDR1 and CDR2: SGHAT and FQNNGV. The CDR3 loop is CASSTRQGGNQPQHF. Written as DNA, the CDR3 is TGTGCCAGCAGCACCCGACAGGGGGGCAATCAGCCCCAGCATTTT. Drawing the rest from reference TRBV11-2 and TRBJ1-5, the complete variable domain is EAGVAQSPRYKIIEKRQSVAFWCNPISGHATLYWYQQILGQGPKLLIQFQNNGVVDDSQLPKDRFSAERLKGVDSTLKIQPAKLEDSAVYLCASSTRQGGNQPQHFGDGTRLSIL.

There are a few counts of this clone. CDR3 loop: CASSPRDPRGDTQYF. The CDR3 DNA is TGCGCCAGCAGCCCCCGGGACCCGAGGGGGGATACGCAGTATTTT. V is TRBV5-1 and J is TRBJ2-3, with D tentatively TRBD1 (6 bases). Trimming took 4 bases from V and 6 from J, leaving 18 bases between them. CDR1 is SGHRS, CDR2 YFSETQ, per germline. The CDR3 covers 15 residues.

The CDR3 spells CASSIKTGAMGNQPQHF. Written as DNA, the CDR3 is TGTGCCAGTAGTATTAAGACAGGGGCGATGGGCAATCAGCCCCAGCATTTT. This rearrangement joins TRBV19 to TRBJ1-5, with TRBD1 matching over 8 bases. The length of the CDR3 is 17 residues. V lost 3 bases to trimming and J lost 2 bases; unmatched junction nucleotides: 9. The germline CDR1 and CDR2 sequences are LNHDA and SQIVND (reference sequence).

The chain combines TRBV19 with TRBJ1-2; D not certain. V shed 4 bases and J shed 4 bases, with 13 bases lying between them. The germline V gene encodes CDR1 LNHDA and CDR2 SQIVND (reference sequence). The CDR3 contains 14 residues. CDR3 region: CASSKETEVYGYTF. The CDR3 DNA sequence: TGTGCCAGTAGTAAGGAGACGGAAGTCTATGGCTACACCTTC.

The chain combines TRBV6-6 with TRBJ1-2; the match to TRBD1 covers 9 bases. The CDR3 has 14 residues. V shed 4 bases, J shed 8 bases, and the junction held 8 bases outside the gene matches. CDR1 and CDR2 (germline): MNHNY, SVGAGI (reference sequence). CDR3 DNA: TGTGCCAGCAGTTCCACCGGGACAGGGACCGGCTACACCTTC. Protein product: CASSSTGTGTGYTF.

The V call is TRBV27, the J call TRBJ1-2; unclear D gene. The germline V and J ends were trimmed by 6 bases and 6 bases, with 14 bases remaining between them. The CDR3 spans 13 residues. Germline-derived CDR1 and CDR2 are MNHEY and SMNVEV (reference sequence). CDR3 region: CASSSVDENGYTF. CDR3 DNA sequence: TGTGCCAGCAGCTCCGTCGATGAGAATGGCTACACCTTC.

The chain combines TRBV5-4 with TRBJ2-3, with TRBD2 matching over 12 bases. Germline trimming cut 4 bases from V and 4 bases from J; bases unmatched to any gene: 16. From germline, CDR1 is SGHNT and CDR2 YYREEE (reference sequence). The CDR3 is 19 residues long. Here the CDR3 reads CASSRKLAGGYGRADTQYF. As DNA, the CDR3 is TGTGCCAGCAGCCGTAAGCTAGCGGGGGGGTATGGCAGGGCAGATACGCAGTATTTT.

This clone was counted ten times or more. This chain uses TRBV5-4 with TRBJ2-5; 8 bases fit TRBD2. Looked up from germline, CDR1 is SGHNT and CDR2 is YYREEE (reference sequence). CDR3 length equals 13 residues. With 6 bases clipped from V and 3 bases from J, the junction kept 4 bases outside the gene matches. The CDR3 region is CASTQLAEETQYF. The CDR3 DNA follows: TGTGCCAGCACCCAACTAGCGGAAGAGACCCAGTACTTC. Full variable domain (outside the CDR3, taken from reference TRBV5-4 and TRBJ2-5): ETGVTQSPTHLIKTRGQQVTLRCSSQSGHNTVSWYQQALGQGPQFIFQYYREEENGRGNFPPRFSGLQFPNYSSELNVNALELDDSALYLCASTQLAEETQYFGPGTRLLVL.

V is TRBV6-1 and J is TRBJ1-1, with 7 bases aligning to TRBD1. The V segment lost 2 bases and the J segment 10 bases; nucleotides outside the gene matches: 10. Looked up from germline, CDR1 is MNHNS and CDR2 is SASEGT. This CDR3 spans 14 amino acids. CDR3 nucleotide sequence: TGTGCCAGCAGTGAACGACAGGGAATAGGAAGAGCTTTCTTT. It specifies CASSERQGIGRAFF.

The CDR3 region has the DNA TGTGCCAGCAGCTTACCACACCAACAGGGGAGAGAGGGAAGTCTAGCCAAAAACATTCAGTACTTC. This sequence encodes CASSLPHQQGREGSLAKNIQYF. The chain couples TRBV7-6 to TRBJ2-4; 7 nucleotides align to TRBD1. V lost 2 bases, J lost 0 bases, and 22 bases stayed unmatched. CDR3 length: 22 amino acids. Germline V CDR1 and CDR2: SGHVS, FNYEAQ. Together with reference TRBV7-6 and TRBJ2-4, the CDR3 gives the full variable domain: GAGVSQSPRYKVTKRGQDVALRCDPISGHVSLYWYRQALGQGPEFLTYFNYEAQQDKSGLPNDRFSAERPEGSISTLTIQRTEQRDSAMYRCASSLPHQQGREGSLAKNIQYFGAGTRLSVL.

This clone has a handful of counts. This chain links TRBV5-4 with TRBJ1-2; maybe TRBD1 (5 bases). Per the germline V gene, CDR1 is SGHNT and CDR2 is YYREEE (reference sequence). The V and J ends lost 0 bases and 5 bases respectively, with 11 bases between them. CDR3 size: 14 residues. CDR3 sequence reads: CASSLETVEYGYTF. DNA for the CDR3: TGTGCCAGCAGCTTGGAGACAGTTGAGTATGGCTACACCTTC.

This clone has a count of ten or more. The chain combines TRBV10-3 with TRBJ2-3, with 9 bases that match TRBD2. The length of the CDR3 is 14 residues. J was trimmed by 1 base and V by 5 bases; bases with no gene match: 1. Germline CDR1 reads ENHRY; CDR2 reads SYGVKD. CDR3 protein: CAISIAGGTDTQYF. The CDR3 region has the DNA TGTGCCATCAGTATAGCGGGGGGCACAGATACGCAGTATTTT.

The table lists this clone with a few counts. J is TRBJ1-5 and V is TRBV21-1; the table assigns TRBD1, which was not confirmed against the DNA. TRBV21-1 is an annotated pseudogene. The CDR3 extends over 17 amino acids. CDR3 in amino acids: CASSKCPTGQINQPQHF. CDR3 DNA sequence: TGTGCCAGCAGCAAATGCCCTACCGGACAGATCAATCAGCCCCAGCATTTT.